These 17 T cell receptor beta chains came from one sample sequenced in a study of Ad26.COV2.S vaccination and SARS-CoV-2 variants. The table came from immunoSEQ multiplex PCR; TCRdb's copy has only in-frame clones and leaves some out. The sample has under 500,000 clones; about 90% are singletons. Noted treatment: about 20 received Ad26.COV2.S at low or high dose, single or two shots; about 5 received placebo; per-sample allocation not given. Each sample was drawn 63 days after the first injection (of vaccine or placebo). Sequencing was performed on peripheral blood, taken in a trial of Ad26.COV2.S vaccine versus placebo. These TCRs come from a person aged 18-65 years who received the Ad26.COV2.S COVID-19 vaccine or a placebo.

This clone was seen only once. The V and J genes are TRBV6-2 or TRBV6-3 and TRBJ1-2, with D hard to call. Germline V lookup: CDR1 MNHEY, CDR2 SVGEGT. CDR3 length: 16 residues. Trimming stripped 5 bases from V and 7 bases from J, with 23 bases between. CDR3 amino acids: CASSPGGPRVPLGYTF. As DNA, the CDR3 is TGTGCCAGCAGTCCCGGAGGGCCCCGGGTTCCTCTTGGCTACACCTTC.

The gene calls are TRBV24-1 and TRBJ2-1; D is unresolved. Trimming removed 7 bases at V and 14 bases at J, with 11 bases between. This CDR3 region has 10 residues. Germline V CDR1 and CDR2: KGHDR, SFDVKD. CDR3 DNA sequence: TGTGCCACCAGCCCTCCTAAGGAGTTCTTC. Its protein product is CATSPPKEFF.

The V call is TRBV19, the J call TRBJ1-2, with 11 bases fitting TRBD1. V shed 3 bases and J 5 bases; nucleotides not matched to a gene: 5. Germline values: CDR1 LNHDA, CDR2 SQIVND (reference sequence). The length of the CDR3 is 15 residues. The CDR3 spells CASSILGTGGYGYTF. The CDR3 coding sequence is TGTGCCAGTAGTATCCTCGGGACAGGGGGATATGGCTACACCTTC.

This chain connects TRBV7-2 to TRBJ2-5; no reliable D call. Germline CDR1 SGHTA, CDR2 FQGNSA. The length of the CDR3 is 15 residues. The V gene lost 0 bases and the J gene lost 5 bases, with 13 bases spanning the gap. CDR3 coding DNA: TGTGCCAGCAGCTTAGCTGGGCTCGGACCGGAGACCCAGTACTTC. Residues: CASSLAGLGPETQYF. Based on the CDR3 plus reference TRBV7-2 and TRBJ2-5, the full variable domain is GAGVSQSPSNKVTEKGKDVELRCDPISGHTALYWYRQSLGQGLEFLIYFQGNSAPDKSGLPSDRFSAERTGGSVSTLTIQRTQQEDSAVYLCASSLAGLGPETQYFGPGTRLLVL.

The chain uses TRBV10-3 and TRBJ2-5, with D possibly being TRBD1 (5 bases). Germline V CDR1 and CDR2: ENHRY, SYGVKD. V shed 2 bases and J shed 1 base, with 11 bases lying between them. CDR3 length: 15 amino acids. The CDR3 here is CAISERPDSQETQYF. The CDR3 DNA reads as TGTGCCATCAGTGAGCGCCCAGACAGCCAAGAGACCCAGTACTTC.

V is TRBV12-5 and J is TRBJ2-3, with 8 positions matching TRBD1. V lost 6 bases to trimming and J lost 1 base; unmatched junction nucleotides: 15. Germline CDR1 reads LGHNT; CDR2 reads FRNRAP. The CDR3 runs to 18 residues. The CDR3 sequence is CASGLEDRAFFGTDTQYF. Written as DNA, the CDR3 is TGTGCTAGTGGCCTCGAGGACAGGGCATTTTTTGGCACAGATACGCAGTATTTT. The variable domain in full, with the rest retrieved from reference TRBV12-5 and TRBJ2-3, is DARVTQTPRHKVTEMGQEVTMRCQPILGHNTVFWYRQTMMQGLELLAYFRNRAPLDDSGMPKDRFSAEMPDATLATLKIQPSEPRDSAVYFCASGLEDRAFFGTDTQYFGPGTRLTVL.

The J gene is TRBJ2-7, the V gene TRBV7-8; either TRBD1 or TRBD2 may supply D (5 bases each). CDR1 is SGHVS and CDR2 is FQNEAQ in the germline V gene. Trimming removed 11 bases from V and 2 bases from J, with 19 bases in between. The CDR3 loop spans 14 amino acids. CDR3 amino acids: CAGARGVRAYEQYF. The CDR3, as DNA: TGTGCCGGCGCCCGAGGGGTGAGGGCCTACGAGCAGTACTTC. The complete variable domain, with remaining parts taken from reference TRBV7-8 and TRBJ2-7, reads GAGVSQSPRYKVAKRGQDVALRCDPISGHVSLFWYQQALGQGPEFLTYFQNEAQLDKSGLPSDRFFAERPEGSVSTLKIQRTQQEDSAVYLCAGARGVRAYEQYFGPGTRLTVT.

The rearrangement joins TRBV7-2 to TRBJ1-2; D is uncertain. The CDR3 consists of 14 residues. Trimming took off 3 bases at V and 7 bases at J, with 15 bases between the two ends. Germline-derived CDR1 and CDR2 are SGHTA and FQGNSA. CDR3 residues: CASSFNAGDPGYTF. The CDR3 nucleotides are TGTGCCAGCAGCTTTAATGCAGGTGACCCTGGCTACACCTTC.

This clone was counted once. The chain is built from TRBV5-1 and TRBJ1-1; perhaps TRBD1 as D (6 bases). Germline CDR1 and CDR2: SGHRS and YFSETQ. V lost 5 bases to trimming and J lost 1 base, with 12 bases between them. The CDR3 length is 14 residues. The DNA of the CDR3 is TGCGCCAGCAGGGGGGGGCAAAGGAACACTGAAGCTTTCTTT. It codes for CASRGGQRNTEAFF.

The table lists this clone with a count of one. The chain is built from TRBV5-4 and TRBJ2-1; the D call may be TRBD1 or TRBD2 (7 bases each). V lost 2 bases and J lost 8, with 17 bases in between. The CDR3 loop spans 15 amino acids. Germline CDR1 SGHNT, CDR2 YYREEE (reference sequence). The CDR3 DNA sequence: TGTGCCAGCAGCTTAACGCAGGGGGGGTCCGATGAGCAGTTCTTC. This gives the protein CASSLTQGGSDEQFF. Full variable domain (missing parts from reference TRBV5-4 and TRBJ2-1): ETGVTQSPTHLIKTRGQQVTLRCSSQSGHNTVSWYQQALGQGPQFIFQYYREEENGRGNFPPRFSGLQFPNYSSELNVNALELDDSALYLCASSLTQGGSDEQFFGPGTRLTVL.

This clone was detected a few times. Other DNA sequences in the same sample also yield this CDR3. CDR3 protein: CASSHSGTGETYEQYF. CDR3 in DNA: TGCGCCAGCAGCCACTCCGGGACAGGGGAAACCTACGAGCAGTACTTC. The rearrangement links TRBV4-3 to TRBJ2-7; 10 bases are shared with TRBD1. The germline V gene has CDR1 LGHNA and CDR2 YSLEER. The CDR3 is 16 amino acids. The J segment lost 2 bases and the V segment lost 3 bases, leaving 7 bases of the junction unmatched.

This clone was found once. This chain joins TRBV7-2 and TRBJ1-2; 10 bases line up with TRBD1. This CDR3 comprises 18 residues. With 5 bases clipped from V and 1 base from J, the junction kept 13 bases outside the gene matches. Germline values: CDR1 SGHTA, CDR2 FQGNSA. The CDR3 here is CASSPGPTRDRGNYGYTF. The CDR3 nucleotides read TGTGCCAGCAGCCCTGGCCCGACCCGGGACAGGGGTAACTATGGCTACACCTTC.

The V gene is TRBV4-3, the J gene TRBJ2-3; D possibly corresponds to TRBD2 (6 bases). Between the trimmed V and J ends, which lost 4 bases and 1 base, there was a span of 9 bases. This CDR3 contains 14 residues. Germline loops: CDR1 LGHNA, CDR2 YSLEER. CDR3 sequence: CASSLERGTDTQYF. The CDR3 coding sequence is TGCGCCAGCAGCCTGGAGCGGGGCACAGATACGCAGTATTTT.

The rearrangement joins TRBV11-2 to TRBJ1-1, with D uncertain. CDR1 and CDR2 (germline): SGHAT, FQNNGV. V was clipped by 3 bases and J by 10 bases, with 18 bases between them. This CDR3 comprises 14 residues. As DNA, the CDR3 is TGTGCCAGCAGCTTGGGAGGGTGGGGTAGGATAGCTTTCTTT. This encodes CASSLGGWGRIAFF.

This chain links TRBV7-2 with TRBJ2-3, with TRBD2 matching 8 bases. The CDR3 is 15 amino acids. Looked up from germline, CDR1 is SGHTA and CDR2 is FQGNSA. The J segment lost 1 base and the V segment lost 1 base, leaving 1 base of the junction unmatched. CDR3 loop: CASSLEAGGTDTQYF. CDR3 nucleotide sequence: TGTGCCAGCAGCTTAGAAGCGGGGGGCACAGATACGCAGTATTTT.

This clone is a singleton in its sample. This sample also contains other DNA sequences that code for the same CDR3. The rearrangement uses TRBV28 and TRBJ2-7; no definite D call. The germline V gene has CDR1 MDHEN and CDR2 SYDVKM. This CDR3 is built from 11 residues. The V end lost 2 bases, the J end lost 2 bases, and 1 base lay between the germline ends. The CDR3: CASSLAYEQYF. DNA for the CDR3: TGTGCCAGCAGTTTAGCCTACGAGCAGTACTTC.

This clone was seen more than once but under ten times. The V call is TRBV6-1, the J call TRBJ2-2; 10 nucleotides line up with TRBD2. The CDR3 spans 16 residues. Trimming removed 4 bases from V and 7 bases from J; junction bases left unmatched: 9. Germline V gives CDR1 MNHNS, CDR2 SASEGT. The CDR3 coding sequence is TGTGCCAGCAGTGCTAGCGGGGGTATATTAGTCGGGGAGCTGTTTTTT. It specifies CASSASGGILVGELFF.